This T cell receptor beta chain comes out of a study of cytotoxic CD8 clonotypes in ibrutinib-treated CLL. Study-level findings and limits: Whereas clonality rose at ibrutinib response, it declined toward baseline at progression. Public clonotypes, rarely seen, contracted or held steady on treatment.

Trimming removed 2 bases at V and 7 bases at J, with 12 bases between. The CDR3 totals 13 residues. Germline V gene sequence: CDR1 SGHDN, CDR2 FVKESK. The repertoire was sequenced with immunoSEQ multiplex PCR; TCRdb's copy has only in-frame clones and lacks some. The sample has roughly 250,000 clones; 70% are singletons. This clone appeared a few times. The antigen remains unidentified. The sample consisted of PBMCs, taken after 24 months of ibrutinib treatment. The TCR sequence derives from a human donor with chronic lymphocytic leukemia. The V call is TRBV14, the J call TRBJ2-7; a weak D match, TRBD1 (6 bases). DNA of the CDR3: TGTGCCAGCAGCCAATGGGGGCTCGAAGAGCAGTACTTC. Encoded protein: CASSQWGLEEQYF.